Shown below are 8 T cell receptor beta chains from a single sample sequenced in a study of blood T cell repertoires in COVID-19. Method: immunoSEQ multiplex PCR; TCRdb's copy keeps in-frame clones and lacks some. The repertoire holds about 370,000 clones, around 87% seen once, with roughly 1% in the top ten. The specimen sequenced was PBMCs or T cells enriched from blood (not recorded which). The receptors here all came from a man aged 18 to 29 who had recovered from COVID-19.

The chain has TRBV27 and TRBJ2-4, with TRBD1 matching over 9 bases. CDR3 length: 13 amino acids. Germline V lookup: CDR1 MNHEY, CDR2 SMNVEV (reference sequence). V dropped 2 bases and J dropped 12; count of bases not matched to a gene: 5. The CDR3 DNA sequence: TGTGCCAGCAGTTTAACGACAGGGGGATCTCAGTACTTC. This encodes CASSLTTGGSQYF.

This chain links TRBV11-2 with TRBJ1-2; D remains unclear. The CDR3 loop spans 13 amino acids. The V end lost 4 bases, the J end lost 8 bases, and 14 bases lay between the germline ends. Germline V gene sequence: CDR1 SGHAT, CDR2 FQNNGV. CDR3 in DNA: TGTGCCAGCAGCTCACGAGAGAGGGAAGGCTACACCTTC. Its protein product is CASSSREREGYTF.

The V call is TRBV12-3 or TRBV12-4, the J call TRBJ1-1, with TRBD1 identical over 8 bases. The CDR3 contains 11 residues. The CDR3 DNA sequence: TGTGGGCTCTCAGGGGGCTCTGAAGCTTTCTTT. Translation gives CGLSGGSEAFF.

The chain recombines TRBV6-5 with TRBJ2-7; D might be TRBD2 (5 bases). In germline, CDR1 is MNHEY, CDR2 SVGAGI. The CDR3 is 14 amino acids. V was clipped by 4 bases and J by 3 bases, with 13 bases between them. The CDR3 loop reads CASSSHGKIYEQYF. For the CDR3, the DNA is TGTGCCAGCAGTTCTCACGGGAAGATCTACGAGCAGTACTTC.

This chain links TRBV5-6 with TRBJ1-2; D might be TRBD1 (5 bases). The CDR3 is 13 amino acids. Looked up from germline, CDR1 is SGHDT and CDR2 is YYEEEE. V was pared by 4 bases and J by 4 bases, with 11 bases between. CDR3 in DNA: TGTGCCAGCAGCCTGACAGTTAGCTATGGCTACACCTTC. It translates to CASSLTVSYGYTF.

This clone was seen ten or more times. This CDR3 is also generated by other DNA sequences in the sample. The chain carries TRBV4-1 and TRBJ2-7, with 10 nucleotides matching TRBD1. Looked up from germline, CDR1 is MGHRA and CDR2 is YSYEKL. The CDR3 contains 15 residues. V shed 3 bases and J 2 bases; nucleotides not matched to a gene: 4. CDR3 protein: CASSQSGTGAYEQYF. CDR3 nucleotide sequence: TGCGCCAGCAGCCAGTCCGGGACAGGGGCCTACGAGCAGTACTTC.

This rearrangement joins TRBV2 to TRBJ2-3; D possibly corresponds to TRBD2 (6 bases). V lost 6 bases, J lost 2 bases, and 21 bases lay in between. This CDR3 is built from 17 residues. Germline loops: CDR1 SNHLY, CDR2 FYNNEI. In nucleotides, the CDR3 is TGTGCCAGCAGGGGGGGTGGGAGGAGTTCCAACACAGATACGCAGTATTTT. Residues: CASRGGGRSSNTDTQYF.

This clone was counted a single time. V usage is TRBV9 and J usage is TRBJ2-2; TRBD2 agrees at 9 bases. V shed 1 base, J shed 6 bases, and the junction held 4 bases outside the gene matches. The germline V gene encodes CDR1 SGDLS and CDR2 YYNGEE. The CDR3 covers 15 residues. DNA for the CDR3: TGTGCCAGCAGCGTATTCCTAGCGGGGTCCGGGGAGCTGTTTTTT. Translation: CASSVFLAGSGELFF.